One T cell receptor (beta chain) is described in this entry. Method: immunoSEQ multiplex PCR; TCRdb's copy keeps in-frame clones and lacks some. The table shows roughly 73,000 clones, with roughly 84% occurring only once. CDR3 length: 16 residues. Germline lookup yields CDR1 LGHDT and CDR2 YNNKEL (reference sequence). J lost 2 bases, V lost 2 bases, and 6 bases had no gene match. The data belong to a study of blood T cell repertoires in COVID-19. About the study: Collection of acute and convalescent COVID-19 samples took place in the United States, Italy and Spain. Sample material is recorded as cDNA or gDNA derived from T cells, B-cell-depleted T cells, or PBMCs.

The chain is built from TRBV3-1 (or the pseudogene TRBV3-2) and TRBJ1-3; TRBD1 matches 7 bases. This TCR was recovered from a woman of 80 years or more with active or convalescent COVID-19. Sequenced: peripheral blood. The CDR3 DNA reads TGTGCCAGCAGCCAACCCACAGGGGATGCTGGAAACACCATATATTTT. Its protein product is CASSQPTGDAGNTIYF.